These 6 T cell receptor beta chains share one sample of origin, sequenced in a study of a mutant IDH1 vaccine in newly diagnosed glioma. Method: immunoSEQ multiplex PCR; TCRdb's copy keeps in-frame clones and lacks some. This sample has about 32,000 clones, with approximately 78% found just once. Specified time point: week 35, safety follow-up. Each dose delivered 300 ug of mutant IDH1 20-mer peptide subcutaneously with imiquimod. These receptors' targets are unknown. Material: PBMCs, obtained from a glioma patient whose treatment included an IDH1 peptide vaccine. The receptors were gathered from a woman aged 40 to 55 with glioma.

V and J are TRBV9 and TRBJ2-5, with D perhaps matching TRBD2 (7 bases). V was trimmed by 3 bases and J by 6 bases, leaving 18 bases between them. The CDR3 has 15 amino acids. Germline V gene sequence: CDR1 SGDLS, CDR2 YYNGEE. In DNA form, the CDR3 reads TGTGCCAGCAGCGCCTACGGGGGGCCCCTACAGACCCAGTACTTC. Translating gives CASSAYGGPLQTQYF.

In its sample, this clone was seen a few times. V usage is TRBV2 and J usage is TRBJ1-1; D call uncertain. Deletions cut 6 bases from V and 1 base from J, with 12 bases between. This CDR3 is 14 amino acids long. In germline, CDR1 is SNHLY, CDR2 FYNNEI. CDR3 residues: CASRLGRTNTEAFF. The CDR3 region has the DNA TGTGCCAGCAGATTAGGCAGGACGAACACTGAAGCTTTCTTT.

The chain employs TRBV5-4 and TRBJ2-2, with D unresolved. Trimming stripped 0 bases from V and 1 base from J, with 4 bases between. CDR1 SGHNT and CDR2 YYREEE come from the germline V gene (reference sequence). The CDR3 spans 14 residues. The CDR3, as DNA: TGTGCCAGCAGCTTGGTCCGGAACACCGGGGAGCTGTTTTTT. This codes for CASSLVRNTGELFF.

The genes are TRBV10-3 and TRBJ1-2, with D tentatively TRBD1 (5 bases). The CDR3 is made up of 13 amino acids. Per germline, CDR1 ENHRY and CDR2 SYGVKD. Trimming cost V 7 bases and J 2 bases, with 11 bases left between them. DNA for the CDR3: TGTGCCATCAAGGGGACGGAGAACTATGGCTACACCTTC. It is translated as CAIKGTENYGYTF.

This chain connects TRBV6-1 to TRBJ2-3; TRBD2 matches at 14 bases. Trimming took 2 bases from V and 0 from J; bases not matched to a gene: 10. CDR1 MNHNS and CDR2 SASEGT come from the germline V gene. This CDR3 has 20 amino acids. The DNA for the CDR3 is TGTGCCAGCAGTGAATTAGGTTGGACTAGCGGGGGGTCTAGCACAGATACGCAGTATTTT. It specifies CASSELGWTSGGSSTDTQYF.

The chain couples TRBV18 to TRBJ1-6; no firm D call. This CDR3 comprises 15 residues. Trimming left V 5 bases short and J 4 bases short, with 12 bases between. CDR1 and CDR2 (germline): KGHSH, LQKENI. The CDR3 sequence is CASSAKKSYNSPLHF. The CDR3 region has the DNA TGTGCCAGCTCAGCTAAGAAGAGTTATAATTCACCCCTCCACTTT.